This T cell receptor (beta chain) originates from a study of cytomegalovirus exposure and HLA in healthy donors. Vbeta (60) and Jbeta (13) primers were used in the PCR. Profiled with immunoSEQ multiplex PCR; TCRdb holds only in-frame clones, not every one. The profile shows 140,000 to 150,000 clones, 60% to 85% of them singletons. This clone appeared a few times. Germline V gene data show CDR1 as MNHEY and CDR2 as SMNVEV (reference sequence). The V and J ends lost 5 bases and 0 bases respectively, with 13 bases between them. CDR3 length: 15 amino acids. The source is a man aged 25 to 45 in good health and CMV-seronegative. Source material: PBMCs. This chain joins TRBV27 and TRBJ1-1, with D possibly matching TRBD1 (5 bases). CDR3 nucleotides: TGTGCCAGCAGTGGGTTCGGGGGAATGAACACTGAAGCTTTCTTT. Translated: CASSGFGGMNTEAFF.